This TCR beta chain emerged from a study of blood T cells in healthy people across ages. The authors ran a second PCR of 7 to 11 cycles using a sample-barcoded 5' primer and a J-beta primer mix. All cDNA molecules were each tagged by a template-switch adaptor with 12 random nucleotides. TCRdb reprocessed the 5' RACE reads with MiXCR, giving one entry per CDR3 protein. The table includes about 900,000 distinct CDR3 sequences, roughly 48% detected once. In germline, CDR1 is DFQATT, CDR2 SNEGSKA (reference sequence). The CDR3 runs to 13 residues. Trimming took 6 bases from V and 9 from J; bases not matched to a gene: 8.

The chain joins TRBV20-1 to TRBJ1-4; 9 nucleotides align to TRBD1. The sequenced sample consisted of blood. This receptor was taken from a man aged 30 to 45 in good health. The CDR3 reads CSAGQGYSKKLFF. Here the CDR3 DNA reads TGCAGTGCGGGACAGGGATATAGTAAAAAACTGTTTTTT.